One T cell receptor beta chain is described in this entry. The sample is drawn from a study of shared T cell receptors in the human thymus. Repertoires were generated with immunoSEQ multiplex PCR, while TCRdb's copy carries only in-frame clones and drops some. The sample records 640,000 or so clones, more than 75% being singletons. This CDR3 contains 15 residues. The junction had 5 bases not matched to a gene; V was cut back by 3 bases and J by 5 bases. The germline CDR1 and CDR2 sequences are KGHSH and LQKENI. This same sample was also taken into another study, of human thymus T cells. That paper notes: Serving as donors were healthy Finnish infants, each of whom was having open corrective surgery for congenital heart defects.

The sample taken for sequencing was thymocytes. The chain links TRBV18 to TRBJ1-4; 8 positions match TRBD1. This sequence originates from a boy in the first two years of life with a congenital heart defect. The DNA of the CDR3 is TGTGCCAGCTCACCGGGGACAGGAAAGAATGAAAAACTGTTTTTT. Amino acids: CASSPGTGKNEKLFF.